The sequence of this T cell receptor (beta chain) was determined in a study of blood T cell repertoires in COVID-19. As for the study in general: The study drew acute and convalescent COVID-19 samples from the United States, Italy and Spain.

Per the germline V gene, CDR1 is MGHRA and CDR2 is YSYEKL. This CDR3 comprises 19 residues. J gave up 5 bases and V 0 bases, and 15 bases lay outside the gene matches. Sequencing used immunoSEQ multiplex PCR; TCRdb keeps in-frame clones, though not all of them. The table records 200,000 to 300,000 clones, around 90% of them present only once. This clonotype originated in a woman in her forties with acute or convalescent COVID-19. Sequencing was carried out using peripheral blood. The chain recombines TRBV4-1 with TRBJ2-3; 9 nucleotides match TRBD2. Here the CDR3 reads CASSQEGGLAGTAGDTQYF. The CDR3 DNA sequence: TGCGCCAGCAGCCAAGAGGGAGGGCTAGCGGGGACCGCGGGAGATACGCAGTATTTT.